This TCR beta chain emerged from a study of blood T cells in healthy people across ages. Together with a sample-barcoded 5' primer, a J-beta primer mix was included in a second PCR lasting about 6 to 11 cycles. TCRdb processed the 5' RACE reads anew with MiXCR; each CDR3 protein has one entry. The sample holds over a million distinct CDR3 sequences, under 55% seen once. CDR3 length equals 14 residues. V was cut by 4 bases and J by 2 bases, with 11 bases left in between. CDR1 is LGHDT and CDR2 is YNNKEL in the germline V gene (reference sequence). This sequence was found in a woman aged 18-35 years in good health. Sequencing used blood. This chain joins TRBV3-1 and TRBJ2-5; D is ambiguous. In DNA form, the CDR3 reads TGTGCCAGCAGCCCCCTGAGGCAACAAGAGACCCAGTACTTC. It encodes CASSPLRQQETQYF.